One sample yielded the 15 T cell receptor beta chains listed below, sequenced in a study of cytomegalovirus exposure and HLA in healthy donors. With 60 Vbeta and 13 Jbeta primers, the PCR was carried out. Here immunoSEQ multiplex PCR was the method, and the copy in TCRdb shows in-frame clones only, minus some. This sample has some 130,000 clones, with about 80% found just once. Sample: PBMCs. These receptors all stem from a man in his thirties or forties in good health and CMV-seronegative.

This chain links TRBV5-5 with TRBJ2-1; tentatively, D is TRBD1 (6 bases). The CDR3 is 13 residues long. Germline CDR1 SGHKS, CDR2 YYEKEE (reference sequence). V shed 4 bases and J shed 4 bases, with 9 bases lying between them. The CDR3 DNA follows: TGTGCCAGCAGCCCGAGGGGGTACAATGAGCAGTTCTTC. Translation gives CASSPRGYNEQFF.

This clone was recorded once. V is TRBV7-9 and J is TRBJ2-1, with 8 bases fitting TRBD2. This CDR3 has 15 residues. Per the germline V gene, CDR1 is SEHNR and CDR2 is FQNEAQ (reference sequence). V was pared by 2 bases and J by 4 bases, with 4 bases of the junction left unmatched. CDR3 DNA sequence: TGTGCCAGCAGCTTAAGAGTAGCGGGGTACAATGAGCAGTTCTTC. Its protein product is CASSLRVAGYNEQFF.

The rearrangement uses TRBV7-2 and TRBJ2-3; D not certain. V was cut by 3 bases and J by 4 bases, with 11 bases left in between. The CDR3 runs to 14 residues. Per germline, CDR1 SGHTA and CDR2 FQGNSA. CDR3 sequence reads: CASSLTSRADTQYF. In DNA form, the CDR3 reads TGTGCCAGCAGCTTGACCAGTCGGGCAGATACGCAGTATTTT. Full variable domain (remainder filled in from reference TRBV7-2 and TRBJ2-3): GAGVSQSPSNKVTEKGKDVELRCDPISGHTALYWYRQSLGQGLEFLIYFQGNSAPDKSGLPSDRFSAERTGGSVSTLTIQRTQQEDSAVYLCASSLTSRADTQYFGPGTRLTVL.

The rearrangement uses TRBV28 and TRBJ1-3; no clear D. V shed 2 bases and J shed 0 bases, with 8 bases lying between them. Germline lookup yields CDR1 MDHEN and CDR2 SYDVKM. The CDR3 length is 15 residues. The CDR3 bases are TGTGCCAGCAGTTTAGAGGGCTACTCTGGAAACACCATATATTTT. Protein sequence: CASSLEGYSGNTIYF.

The chain has TRBV30 and TRBJ2-5; D gene uncertain. The V and J ends lost 3 bases and 4 bases respectively, with 6 bases between them. The germline CDR1 and CDR2 sequences are GTSNPN and SVGIG (reference sequence). This CDR3 spans 11 amino acids. The CDR3 is CAWSPLETQYF. The CDR3 nucleotides are TGTGCCTGGAGCCCCTTAGAGACCCAGTACTTC.

This chain links TRBV9 with TRBJ2-7, with 7 nucleotides matching TRBD2. This CDR3 contains 14 residues. The trim removed 4 bases at V and 3 bases at J, leaving 7 bases unmatched. Germline CDR1 SGDLS, CDR2 YYNGEE. CDR3 nucleotide sequence: TGTGCCAGCAGCCCGGGCGGGAGTGGCTACGAGCAGTACTTC. Translating gives CASSPGGSGYEQYF.

This chain links TRBV7-2 with TRBJ1-5; maybe TRBD1 (5 bases). V was pared by 8 bases and J by 9 bases, with 11 bases between. Germline CDR1 is SGHTA and CDR2 is FQGNSA. The CDR3 extends over 11 amino acids. The CDR3 DNA reads TGTGCCAGCTCTCTTCAGGGGCCCCAGCATTTT. Protein product: CASSLQGPQHF.

V is TRBV6-1 and J is TRBJ1-1, with D possibly TRBD1 on 5 matching bases. In germline, CDR1 is MNHNS, CDR2 SASEGT. This CDR3 is built from 15 residues. V lost 2 bases, J lost 1 base, and 11 bases lay in between. The CDR3 DNA reads as TGTGCCAGCAGTGAACGGGCCAGGGAGAACACTGAAGCTTTCTTT. Protein: CASSERARENTEAFF.

This chain connects TRBV5-8 to TRBJ2-7; weak D call: TRBD2 (6 bases). Trimming removed 3 bases at V and 2 bases at J, with 9 bases between. Germline CDR1 is SGHTS and CDR2 is YDEGEE. The CDR3 length is 13 residues. CDR3 residues: CASSSSETYEQYF. CDR3 DNA: TGTGCCAGCAGCTCTAGCGAAACCTACGAGCAGTACTTC.

The genes are TRBV28 and TRBJ1-2; 7 bases match TRBD1. The CDR3 contains 13 residues. Looked up from germline, CDR1 is MDHEN and CDR2 is SYDVKM. Unmatched junction bases numbered 14, after V lost 11 bases and J lost 8 bases. CDR3 coding DNA: TGTGCCTGCCAGGGGGTTGCGGGGAGCGGCTACACCTTC. It translates to CACQGVAGSGYTF.

The chain is built from TRBV6-1 and TRBJ1-4; D uncertain. This CDR3 has 14 amino acids. Germline V CDR1 and CDR2: MNHNS, SASEGT. Trimming pared 7 bases from V and 0 bases from J, leaving 9 bases between. CDR3 nucleotides: TGTGCCAGCACTAGGACTGCAACTAATGAAAAACTGTTTTTT. Its protein is CASTRTATNEKLFF.

Only a few counts were recorded for this clone. The chain joins TRBV7-2 to TRBJ2-3; D is perhaps TRBD2 (6 bases). From germline, CDR1 is SGHTA and CDR2 FQGNSA. The CDR3 has 15 amino acids. Between the trimmed V and J ends, which lost 3 bases and 2 bases, there was a span of 12 bases. The DNA for the CDR3 is TGTGCCAGCAGCTTCCGGGACTCCCACACAGATACGCAGTATTTT. This sequence encodes CASSFRDSHTDTQYF.

This chain joins TRBV6-4 and TRBJ2-2; TRBD2 might be the D (6 bases). CDR3 length: 15 residues. V lost 4 bases and J lost 6, with 15 bases in between. The germline V gene encodes CDR1 MRHNA and CDR2 SNTAGT. This CDR3 is CASSADGSTPGELFF. CDR3 coding DNA: TGTGCCAGCAGTGCGGACGGGAGCACCCCCGGGGAGCTGTTTTTT.

The J gene is TRBJ1-6, the V gene TRBV28; D possibly corresponds to TRBD1 (6 bases). With 6 bases removed from V and 7 bases from J, the gap between germline ends came to 16 bases. In germline, CDR1 is MDHEN, CDR2 SYDVKM. The CDR3 has 15 amino acids. The CDR3 spells CASSPMKGVNSPLHF. Written as DNA, the CDR3 is TGTGCCAGCAGCCCGATGAAGGGGGTAAATTCACCCCTCCACTTT.

V usage is TRBV11-2 and J usage is TRBJ2-3, with TRBD2 as a possible D gene (5 bases). Germline values: CDR1 SGHAT, CDR2 FQNNGV. CDR3 size: 14 residues. V lost 5 bases and J 4 bases, leaving 13 bases between the germline ends. This chain's CDR3 is CASSQDFLSDTQYF. The CDR3 nucleotides read TGTGCCAGCAGCCAGGACTTTCTATCAGATACGCAGTATTTT.